The 5 T cell receptor beta chains in this list originate from one sample, sequenced in a study of cytomegalovirus exposure and HLA in healthy donors. Clones were read by immunoSEQ multiplex PCR, and TCRdb kept only the in-frame ones, dropping some. The table shows some 110,000 clones, with about 88% occurring only once. Sequenced: PBMCs. The receptors were gathered from a woman aged 18-30 years in good health and CMV-seropositive.

This sequence joins TRBV18 and TRBJ2-5; D not resolved. From germline, CDR1 is KGHSH and CDR2 LQKENI. The V gene lost 2 bases and the J gene lost 4 bases, with 5 bases spanning the gap. The CDR3 sequence is 12 residues long. CDR3 protein: CASSPAGETQYF. The CDR3 DNA follows: TGTGCCAGCTCACCAGCAGGAGAGACCCAGTACTTC.

The V call is TRBV7-2, the J call TRBJ1-2; 7 bases map to TRBD1. Trimming removed 5 bases from V and 5 bases from J; junction bases left unmatched: 11. The germline V gene has CDR1 SGHTA and CDR2 FQGNSA. The CDR3 spans 15 residues. This chain's CDR3 is CASSLPWGQPYGYTF. The CDR3 nucleotides are TGTGCCAGCAGCCTCCCTTGGGGACAGCCTTATGGCTACACCTTC.

To note about this clone: Distinct nucleotide sequences in the sample also encode this CDR3. CDR3: CASSPGSGNTIYF. CDR3 coding DNA: TGCGCCAGCAGCCCAGGATCTGGAAACACCATATATTTT. The V call is TRBV5-1, the J call TRBJ1-3; D is unresolved. Germline CDR1 and CDR2: SGHRS and YFSETQ. V was cut by 4 bases and J by 1 base, with 6 bases left in between. The CDR3 totals 13 residues.

The gene calls are TRBV27 and TRBJ2-3; unclear D gene. Germline CDR1 is MNHEY and CDR2 is SMNVEV (reference sequence). With 3 bases removed from V and 4 bases from J, the gap between germline ends came to 17 bases. The CDR3 spans 16 residues. CDR3 residues: CASSLRMMSGADTQYF. The CDR3, as DNA: TGTGCCAGCAGTTTGAGGATGATGAGTGGCGCAGATACGCAGTATTTT.

The gene calls are TRBV6-1 and TRBJ2-7; 8 nucleotides match TRBD1. The V segment lost 6 bases and the J segment 1 base; nucleotides outside the gene matches: 5. This CDR3 region has 14 residues. Per germline, CDR1 MNHNS and CDR2 SASEGT. CDR3 DNA sequence: TGTGCCAGCAGGCAGGGGGCGCTTTCCTACGAGCAGTACGTC. It encodes CASRQGALSYEQYV.